Following are 8 T cell receptor beta chains from one sample sequenced in a study of response to subunit inactivated influenza vaccine. TCRdb used MiXCR to reprocess the RT-PCR reads, holding one entry per CDR3 protein. Seen here are about 570,000 distinct CDR3 sequences, 11% observed once, and the top ten hold 8% to 13%. These sequences were also reported in another study, on T cells expressing NK-cell markers. That paper states: Production of TCR beta cDNA relied on 5'RACE template switching with UMIs.

Sequences were derived from PBMCs from blood, sampled on the day of vaccination. The receptors shown here come from a man between 45 and 60 years old who received an inactivated influenza vaccine.

This clonotype was observed at least ten times. The chain recombines TRBV5-1 with TRBJ1-1; the D gene is possibly TRBD1 (5 bases). The germline V and J ends were trimmed by 1 base and 3 bases, with 13 bases remaining between them. CDR1 and CDR2 (germline): SGHRS, YFSETQ. The CDR3 totals 15 residues. The CDR3 here is CASSLSGEGYTEAFF. DNA of the CDR3: TGCGCCAGCAGCTTGTCGGGGGAAGGCTACACTGAAGCTTTCTTT.

This clonotype occurred a few times. This sequence joins TRBV6-2 or TRBV6-3 and TRBJ2-1, with TRBD2 matching over 12 bases. CDR1 is MNHEY, CDR2 SVGEGT, per germline. The CDR3 extends over 17 amino acids. Trimming cost V 1 base and J 3 bases; bases outside gene matches: 4. Here the CDR3 reads CASSYFGLAGNYNEQFF. CDR3 DNA: TGTGCCAGCAGTTACTTCGGACTAGCGGGAAACTACAATGAGCAGTTCTTC.

V usage is TRBV20-1 and J usage is TRBJ1-5; D not resolved. CDR1 and CDR2 (germline): DFQATT, SNEGSKA (reference sequence). V lost 6 bases to trimming and J lost 3 bases, with 15 bases between them. This CDR3 has 14 residues. The CDR3 sequence: CSAPGVRTNQPQHF. DNA for the CDR3: TGCAGTGCGCCGGGAGTGCGAACCAATCAGCCCCAGCATTTT.

This clonotype was detected a few times. The V gene is TRBV20-1, the J gene TRBJ2-6; 7 nucleotides align to TRBD2. CDR1 DFQATT and CDR2 SNEGSKA come from the germline V gene (reference sequence). V shed 5 bases and J 0 bases; nucleotides not matched to a gene: 10. The CDR3 has 17 amino acids. CDR3 nucleotide sequence: TGCAGTGCTCGATTAGCGGGCCTCTTCTCTGGGGCCAACGTCCTGACTTTC. It codes for CSARLAGLFSGANVLTF.

The gene calls are TRBV29-1 and TRBJ2-1, with D perhaps TRBD1 (5 bases). Germline V gene data show CDR1 as SQVTM and CDR2 as ANQGSEA. CDR3 size: 13 residues. CDR3 amino acids: CSTGAETYNEQFF. CDR3 in DNA: TGCAGTACTGGGGCAGAGACGTACAATGAGCAGTTCTTC.

The table lists this clonotype with a few counts. V gene TRBV7-9 combines with J gene TRBJ1-4, with TRBD1 identical over 9 bases. This CDR3 has 15 residues. Germline CDR1 SEHNR, CDR2 FQNEAQ (reference sequence). Trimming took 5 bases from V and 8 from J; bases not matched to a gene: 9. The CDR3 spells CASSIRTGEFEKLFF. CDR3 DNA: TGTGCCAGCAGCATCAGGACAGGGGAGTTCGAAAAACTGTTTTTT. The full variable domain, its missing parts supplied by reference TRBV7-9 and TRBJ1-4, is DTGVSQNPRHKITKRGQNVTFRCDPISEHNRLYWYRQTLGQGPEFLTYFQNEAQLEKSRLLSDRFSAERPKGSFSTLEIQRTEQGDSAMYLCASSIRTGEFEKLFFGSGTQLSVL.

This clonotype was counted many times. The genes are TRBV20-1 and TRBJ2-2, with D tentatively TRBD2 (6 bases). There are 13 residues in the CDR3. V was shortened by 3 bases and J by 2 bases, with 7 bases between the two germline ends. Germline values: CDR1 DFQATT, CDR2 SNEGSKA (reference sequence). The CDR3 protein is CSARGLNTGELFF. Written as DNA, the CDR3 is TGCAGTGCTAGGGGACTTAACACCGGGGAGCTGTTTTTT.

There are a few counts of this clonotype. The J gene is TRBJ2-3, the V gene TRBV9; D is unresolved. The CDR3 extends over 15 amino acids. Trimming cost V 1 base and J 2 bases, with 11 bases left between them. Germline V CDR1 and CDR2: SGDLS, YYNGEE. In DNA, the CDR3 is TGTGCCAGCAGCGTAAACAACCGACTCACAGATACGCAGTATTTT. Translating gives CASSVNNRLTDTQYF.